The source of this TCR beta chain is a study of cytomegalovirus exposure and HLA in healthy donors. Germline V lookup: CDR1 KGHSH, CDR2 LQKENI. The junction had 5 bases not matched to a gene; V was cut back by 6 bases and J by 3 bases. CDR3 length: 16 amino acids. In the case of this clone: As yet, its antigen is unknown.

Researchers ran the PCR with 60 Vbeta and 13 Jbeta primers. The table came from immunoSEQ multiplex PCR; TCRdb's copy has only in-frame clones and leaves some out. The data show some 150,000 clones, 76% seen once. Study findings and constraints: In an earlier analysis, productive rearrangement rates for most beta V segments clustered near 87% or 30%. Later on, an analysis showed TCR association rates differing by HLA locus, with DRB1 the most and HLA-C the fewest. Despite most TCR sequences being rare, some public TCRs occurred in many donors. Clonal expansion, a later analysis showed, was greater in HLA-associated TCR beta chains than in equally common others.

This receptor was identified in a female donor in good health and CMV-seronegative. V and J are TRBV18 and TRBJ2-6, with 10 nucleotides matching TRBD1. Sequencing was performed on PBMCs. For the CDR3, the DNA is TGTGCCAGCTCCCCGGACAGGGGGATTGGGGCCAACGTCCTGACTTTC. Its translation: CASSPDRGIGANVLTF.